This T cell receptor (beta chain) stems from a study of blood T cell repertoires in COVID-19. Study details: Acute-phase and convalescent COVID-19 samples originated in the United States, Italy and Spain.

Under the authors' procedure: The assay estimated nucleated cells by amplifying reference gene primers. Here immunoSEQ multiplex PCR was the method, and the copy in TCRdb shows in-frame clones only, minus some. The V and J calls and clone size are taken from that table; D and trimming were inferred from the DNA. The sample yields around 21,000 clones, about nine tenths seen once. V lost 0 bases, J lost 6 bases, and 7 bases stayed unmatched. The CDR3 runs to 16 residues. Germline V gene sequence: CDR1 SGHRS, CDR2 YFSETQ. Sequencing was done on a sample of peripheral blood. This TCR was sampled from a human donor with active COVID-19. The donor label of this sample is uncertain. V gene TRBV5-1 combines with J gene TRBJ2-4; 9 nucleotides match TRBD1. CDR3 sequence (DNA): TGCGCCAGCAGCTTGGGTACGGGACAGGGAGGAAACATTCAGTACTTC. This codes for CASSLGTGQGGNIQYF.